One TCR beta chain is described in this entry. Its antigen is not known. The treatment: roughly 11-day PBMC culture with coronavirus spike peptide pools or control peptides (ViraFEST assay). This sample is drawn from a study of vaccination and CD4 T cells after COVID-19. Turning to the study itself: The post-vaccine samples came a median about 70 days after dose two (range 14 to 241).

Study-wide findings and caveats: Vaccine-specific clones in convalescent patients were spike mono-reactive in 304 of 307 cases. SARS-CoV-2-reactive clonotype medians increased from approximately 21 to 40, not significantly.

Cultured CD4+ T cell DNA was sequenced using the Oncomine TCR Beta short-read assay. Cultures of CD4+ T cells served as the source for extracting genomic DNA. TCRdb recomputed calls from the PCR reads with MiXCR, one row per CDR3 protein. The data show 10,000 to 15,000 distinct CDR3 sequences, roughly 64% seen once. The sample consisted of CD4+ T cells from blood, cultured in vitro. The receptor was derived from a human donor who had recovered from COVID-19.

CDR3 in DNA: TGTGCCAGCAGCAGGGCTAGCGGGGGGTACAATGAGCAGTTCTTC. Translation gives CASSRASGGYNEQFF. The chain has TRBV7-9 and TRBJ2-1; 11 nucleotides match TRBD2. Germline V CDR1 and CDR2: SEHNR, FQNEAQ (reference sequence). Trimming removed 5 bases from V and 4 bases from J; junction bases left unmatched: 4. The CDR3 is made up of 15 amino acids.